Listed below are T cell receptor beta chains from one sample, sequenced in a study of blood T cells in healthy people across ages. TCRdb analysed the 5' RACE reads with MiXCR anew, one entry per CDR3 protein. The top ten clones hold around 30% of a sample with hundreds of thousands of distinct CDR3 sequences, 27% of them seen once. The sample taken for sequencing was blood. The source of these receptors is a woman in her 70s in good health. CDR3s include the opening cysteine and the closing phenylalanine or tryptophan. D genes are given only for firm matches. Size tells how often a clone was seen (once, few, many) or the class of an expanded clone, and some rows leave it out.

d_call	j_call	clone_size	v_call	cdr3_aa	cdr3_nt
NA	TRBJ2-7	few	TRBV2	CASTGGRGQSYEQYF	TGTGCCAGCACCGGCGGGCGGGGGCAGTCCTACGAGCAGTACTTC
TRBD2	TRBJ2-6	NA	TRBV9	CASSVAVAGSSGANVLTF	TGTGCCAGCAGCGTAGCTGTAGCGGGAAGCTCTGGGGCCAACGTCCTGACTTTC
NA	TRBJ1-6	NA	TRBV25-1	CASSEQSLLPFTSLHF	TGTGCCAGCAGTGAACAGTCCCTTCTTCCATTCACTTCCCTCCACTTT
NA	TRBJ1-1	few	TRBV28	CASSLPEGNTEAFF	TGTGCCAGCAGTTTACCTGAGGGGAACACTGAAGCTTTCTTT
NA	TRBJ2-3	once	TRBV7-2	CASSQAGQARTDTQYF	TGCGCCAGCAGCCAAGCGGGACAGGCCCGCACAGATACGCAGTATTTT
NA	TRBJ1-6	few	TRBV5-1	CASSLTDKGTPLHF	TGCGCCAGCAGCTTGACGGACAAGGGGACACCCCTCCACTTT
TRBD2	TRBJ2-3	NA	TRBV20-1	CSATIGLAGGDTDTQYF	TGCAGTGCTACAATCGGACTAGCGGGAGGAGACACAGATACGCAGTATTTT
NA	TRBJ2-1	NA	TRBV15	CASGGSDSWNEQFF	TGTGCCTCCGGAGGCTCGGATTCGTGGAATGAGCAGTTCTTC
NA	TRBJ2-7	NA	TRBV20-1	CSARDSSYGQYF	TGCAGTGCTAGGGACAGCTCCTACGGGCAGTACTTC
TRBD2	TRBJ2-7	NA	TRBV28	CASSFPGLGTPYEQYF	TGTGCCAGCAGTTTCCCGGGACTAGGTACCCCCTACGAGCAGTACTTC
NA	TRBJ2-7	few	TRBV7-2	CASSRPSSYEQYF	TGTGCCAGCAGCCGACCGTCCTCCTACGAGCAGTACTTC
NA	TRBJ2-3	few	TRBV28	CASSDPWGDTQYF	TGTGCCAGCAGCGACCCCTGGGGGGATACGCAGTATTTT
NA	TRBJ2-7	few	TRBV2	CASSSLGGYEQYF	TGTGCCAGCAGCTCACTAGGGGGGTACGAGCAGTACTTC
NA	TRBJ2-7	NA	TRBV10-3	CATGKGQGGYEQYF	TGTGCCACAGGGAAAGGGCAGGGCGGGTACGAGCAGTACTTC
NA	TRBJ1-1	few	TRBV21-1	CASSKRLTGGRNTEAFF	TGTGCCAGCAGCAAACGCCTGACAGGGGGAAGGAACACTGAAGCTTTCTTT
NA	TRBJ2-5	few	TRBV29-1	CSVHGGGGETQYF	TGCAGCGTTCACGGCGGGGGCGGGGAGACCCAGTACTTC
TRBD2	TRBJ2-1	NA	TRBV15	CATSRDFAGLASNEQFF	TGTGCCACCAGCAGAGACTTTGCGGGACTAGCCTCCAATGAGCAGTTCTTC
TRBD1	TRBJ2-1	NA	TRBV20-1	CSATSDRGRYNEQFF	TGCAGTGCTACCTCCGACAGGGGTCGATACAATGAGCAGTTCTTC
NA	TRBJ1-1	NA	TRBV12-3/TRBV12-4	CASRRGWTEAFF	TGTGCCAGCAGGCGGGGGTGGACTGAAGCTTTCTTT
NA	TRBJ2-7	NA	TRBV4-3	CASSQNDNSYEQYF	TGCGCCAGCAGCCAAAATGACAACTCCTACGAGCAGTACTTC
NA	TRBJ1-4	many	TRBV12-3/TRBV12-4	CASSLRQGRITNEKLFF	TGTGCCAGCAGTTTAAGGCAGGGGAGGATTACTAATGAAAAACTGTTTTTT